This T cell receptor beta chain was found in a study of OX40 agonist ivuxolimab in advanced cancers. Study background: Under the entry rules, prior anti-PD-1, anti-PD-L1 or anti-CTLA-4 therapy was allowed, and 35% to 40% had some. Study-wide results and limits: Among the nonresponders, some also had low normalized T-cell clonal expansion. CD8+ T cells showed, on average, more clonal expansion than CD4+ cells.

The J segment lost 10 bases and the V segment lost 5 bases, leaving 17 bases of the junction unmatched. The CDR3 extends over 15 amino acids. Germline V gives CDR1 GTSNPN, CDR2 SVGIG (reference sequence). Autoimmune disease history or systemic immunosuppression barred patients. In regard to this clone: Its antigen is not identified.

Method: immunoSEQ multiplex PCR; TCRdb's copy keeps in-frame clones and lacks some. Of about 22,000 clones listed, 70% to 85% are singletons. Sequenced here: CD4+ or CD8+ T cells sorted from blood, sampled in a trial of the OX40 agonist ivuxolimab. The chain joins TRBV30 to TRBJ2-1; TRBD2 matches at 7 bases. This sequence was found in an adult with an advanced solid tumor such as melanoma, head and neck, liver or kidney cancer. The CDR3 is CAWAGISGIYGEQFF. In DNA form, the CDR3 reads TGTGCCTGGGCAGGCATAAGCGGGATCTACGGAGAGCAGTTCTTC.